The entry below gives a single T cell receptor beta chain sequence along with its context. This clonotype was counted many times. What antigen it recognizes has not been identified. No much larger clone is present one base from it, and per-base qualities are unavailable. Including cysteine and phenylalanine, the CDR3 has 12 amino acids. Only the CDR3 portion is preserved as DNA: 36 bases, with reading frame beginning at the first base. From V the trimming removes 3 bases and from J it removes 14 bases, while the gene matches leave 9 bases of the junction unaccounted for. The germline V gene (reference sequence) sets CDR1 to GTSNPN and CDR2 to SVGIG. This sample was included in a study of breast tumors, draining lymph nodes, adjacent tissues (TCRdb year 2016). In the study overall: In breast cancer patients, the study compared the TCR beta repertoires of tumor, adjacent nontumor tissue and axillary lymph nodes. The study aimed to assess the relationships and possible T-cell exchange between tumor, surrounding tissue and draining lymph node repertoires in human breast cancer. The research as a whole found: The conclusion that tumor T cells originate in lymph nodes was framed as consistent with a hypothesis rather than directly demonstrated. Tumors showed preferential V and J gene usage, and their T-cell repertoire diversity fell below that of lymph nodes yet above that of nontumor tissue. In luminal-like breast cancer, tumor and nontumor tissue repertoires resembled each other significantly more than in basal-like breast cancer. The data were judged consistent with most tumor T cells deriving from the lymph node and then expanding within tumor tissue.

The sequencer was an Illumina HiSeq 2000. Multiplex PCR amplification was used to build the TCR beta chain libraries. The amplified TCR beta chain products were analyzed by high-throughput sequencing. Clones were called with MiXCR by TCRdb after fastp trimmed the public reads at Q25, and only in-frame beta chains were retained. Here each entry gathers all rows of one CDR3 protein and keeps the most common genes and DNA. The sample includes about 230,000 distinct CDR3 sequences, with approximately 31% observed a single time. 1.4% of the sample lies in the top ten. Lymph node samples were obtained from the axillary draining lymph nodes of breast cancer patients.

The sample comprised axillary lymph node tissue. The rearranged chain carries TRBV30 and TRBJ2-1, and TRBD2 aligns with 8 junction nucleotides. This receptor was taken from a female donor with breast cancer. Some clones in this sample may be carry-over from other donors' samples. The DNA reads TGTGCCTGGAGCGAAACGGGGGGGGGCGAGTTCTTC. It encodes CAWSETGGGEFF.